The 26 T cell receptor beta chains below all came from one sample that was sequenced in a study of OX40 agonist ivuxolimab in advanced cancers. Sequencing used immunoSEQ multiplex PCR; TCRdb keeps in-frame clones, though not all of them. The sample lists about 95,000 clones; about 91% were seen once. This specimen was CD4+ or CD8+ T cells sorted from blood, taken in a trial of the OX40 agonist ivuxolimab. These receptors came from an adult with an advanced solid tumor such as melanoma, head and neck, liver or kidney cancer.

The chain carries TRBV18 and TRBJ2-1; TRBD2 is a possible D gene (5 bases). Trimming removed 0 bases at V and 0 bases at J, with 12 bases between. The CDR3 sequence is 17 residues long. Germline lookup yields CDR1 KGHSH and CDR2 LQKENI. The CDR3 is CASSPPGSASSYNEQFF. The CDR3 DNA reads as TGTGCCAGCTCACCACCAGGTAGCGCGAGCTCCTACAATGAGCAGTTCTTC.

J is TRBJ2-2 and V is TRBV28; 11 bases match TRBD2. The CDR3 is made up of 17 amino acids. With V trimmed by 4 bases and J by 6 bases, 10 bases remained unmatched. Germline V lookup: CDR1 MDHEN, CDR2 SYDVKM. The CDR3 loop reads CASSSLSGRASPGELFF. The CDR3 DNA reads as TGTGCCAGCAGTTCGCTTAGCGGGAGGGCCTCTCCCGGGGAGCTGTTTTTT.

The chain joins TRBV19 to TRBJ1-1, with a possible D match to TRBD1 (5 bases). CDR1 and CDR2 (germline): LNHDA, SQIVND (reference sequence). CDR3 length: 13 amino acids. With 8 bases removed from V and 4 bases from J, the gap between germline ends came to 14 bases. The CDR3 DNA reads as TGTGCCAGTGGTACAGGCACCACCACTGAAGCTTTCTTT. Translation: CASGTGTTTEAFF.

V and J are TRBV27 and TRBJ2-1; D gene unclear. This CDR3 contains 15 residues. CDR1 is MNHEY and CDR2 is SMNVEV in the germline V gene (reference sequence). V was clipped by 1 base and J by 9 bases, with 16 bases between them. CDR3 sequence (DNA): TGTGCCAGCAGTTTATTCCCAGGTGTGGTAGGTGAGCAGTTCTTC. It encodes CASSLFPGVVGEQFF.

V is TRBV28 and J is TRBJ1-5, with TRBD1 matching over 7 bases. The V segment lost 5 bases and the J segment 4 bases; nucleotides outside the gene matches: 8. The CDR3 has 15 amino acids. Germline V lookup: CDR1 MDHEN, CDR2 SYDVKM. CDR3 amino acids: CASSRLDRDNQPQHF. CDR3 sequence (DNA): TGTGCCAGCAGTAGACTTGACAGGGATAATCAGCCCCAGCATTTT.

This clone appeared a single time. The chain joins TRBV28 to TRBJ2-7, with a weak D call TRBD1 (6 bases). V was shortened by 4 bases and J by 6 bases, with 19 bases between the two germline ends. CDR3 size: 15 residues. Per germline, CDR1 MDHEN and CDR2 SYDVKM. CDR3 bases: TGTGCCAGCAGTTGGGGCAGGGGTCGGGCTGGCGAGCAGTACTTC. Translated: CASSWGRGRAGEQYF.

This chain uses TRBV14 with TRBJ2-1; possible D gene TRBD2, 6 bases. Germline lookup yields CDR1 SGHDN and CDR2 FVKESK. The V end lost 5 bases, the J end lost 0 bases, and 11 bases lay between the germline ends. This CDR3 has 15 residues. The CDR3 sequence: CASSTGGTSYNEQFF. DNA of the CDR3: TGTGCCAGCAGCACTGGCGGGACCTCCTACAATGAGCAGTTCTTC.

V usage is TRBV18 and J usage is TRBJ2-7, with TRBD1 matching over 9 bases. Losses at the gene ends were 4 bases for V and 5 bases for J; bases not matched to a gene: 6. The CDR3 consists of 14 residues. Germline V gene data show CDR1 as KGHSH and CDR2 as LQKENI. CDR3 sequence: CASSLWDRVHEQYF. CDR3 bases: TGTGCCAGCTCACTTTGGGACAGGGTACACGAGCAGTACTTC.

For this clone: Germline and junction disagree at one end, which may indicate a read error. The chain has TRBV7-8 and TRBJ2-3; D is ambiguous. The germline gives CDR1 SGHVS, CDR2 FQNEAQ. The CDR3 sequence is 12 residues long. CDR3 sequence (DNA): TGTGCCAGCAGCTCGCTCACAAATACGCAGTATTTT. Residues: CASSSLTNTQYF. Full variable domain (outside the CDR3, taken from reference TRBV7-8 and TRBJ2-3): GAGVSQSPRYKVAKRGQDVALRCDPISGHVSLFWYQQALGQGPEFLTYFQNEAQLDKSGLPSDRFFAERPEGSVSTLKIQRTQQEDSAVYLCASSSLTNTQYFGPGTRLTVL.

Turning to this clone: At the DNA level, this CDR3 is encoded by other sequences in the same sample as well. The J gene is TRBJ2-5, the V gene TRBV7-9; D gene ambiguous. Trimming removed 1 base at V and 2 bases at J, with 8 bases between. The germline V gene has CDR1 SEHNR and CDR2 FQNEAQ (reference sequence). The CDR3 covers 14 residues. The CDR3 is CASSLGTAQETQYF. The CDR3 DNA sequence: TGTGCCAGCAGCTTAGGAACAGCTCAAGAGACCCAGTACTTC. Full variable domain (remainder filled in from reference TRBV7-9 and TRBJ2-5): DTGVSQNPRHKITKRGQNVTFRCDPISEHNRLYWYRQTLGQGPEFLTYFQNEAQLEKSRLLSDRFSAERPKGSFSTLEIQRTEQGDSAMYLCASSLGTAQETQYFGPGTRLLVL.

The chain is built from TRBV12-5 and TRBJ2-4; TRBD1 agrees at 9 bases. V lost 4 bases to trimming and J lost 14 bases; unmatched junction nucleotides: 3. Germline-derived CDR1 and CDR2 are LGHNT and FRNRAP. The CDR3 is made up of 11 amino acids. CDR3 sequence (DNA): TGTGCTAGTGGTTGGGACAGGGTAGAGTACTTC. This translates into CASGWDRVEYF.

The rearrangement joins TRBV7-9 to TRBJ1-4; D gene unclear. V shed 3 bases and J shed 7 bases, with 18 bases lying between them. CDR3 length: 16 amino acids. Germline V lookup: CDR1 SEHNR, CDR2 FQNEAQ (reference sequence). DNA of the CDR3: TGTGCCAGCAGCTTTGGAGCATCCAGGTTAAGTGAAAAACTGTTTTTT. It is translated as CASSFGASRLSEKLFF.

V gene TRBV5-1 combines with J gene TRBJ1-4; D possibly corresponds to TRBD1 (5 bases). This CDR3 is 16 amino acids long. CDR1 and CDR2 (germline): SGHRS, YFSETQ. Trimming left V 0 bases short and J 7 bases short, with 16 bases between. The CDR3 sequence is CASSLAPGGSGEKLFF. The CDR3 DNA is TGCGCCAGCAGCTTGGCCCCGGGGGGGTCTGGTGAAAAACTGTTTTTT.

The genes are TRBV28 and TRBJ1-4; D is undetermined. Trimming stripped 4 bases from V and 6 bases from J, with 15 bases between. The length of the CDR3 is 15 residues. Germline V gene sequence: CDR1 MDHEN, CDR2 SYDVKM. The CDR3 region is CASSSQTRSYEKLFF. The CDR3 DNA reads TGTGCCAGCAGTTCCCAGACCCGTTCGTATGAAAAACTGTTTTTT.

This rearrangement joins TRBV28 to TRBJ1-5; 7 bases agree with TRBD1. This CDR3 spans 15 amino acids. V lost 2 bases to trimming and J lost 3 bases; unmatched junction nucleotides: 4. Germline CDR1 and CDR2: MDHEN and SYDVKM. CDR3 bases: TGTGCCAGCAGTTTAGGACAGGCCGTCAATCAGCCCCAGCATTTT. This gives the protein CASSLGQAVNQPQHF.

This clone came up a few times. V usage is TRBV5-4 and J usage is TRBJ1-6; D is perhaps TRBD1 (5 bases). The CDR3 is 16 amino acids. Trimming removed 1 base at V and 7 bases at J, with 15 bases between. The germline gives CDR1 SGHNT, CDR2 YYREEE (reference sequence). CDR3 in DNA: TGTGCCAGCAGCTTGCAGAACCCCGGGGGGAATTCACCCCTCCACTTT. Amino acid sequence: CASSLQNPGGNSPLHF.

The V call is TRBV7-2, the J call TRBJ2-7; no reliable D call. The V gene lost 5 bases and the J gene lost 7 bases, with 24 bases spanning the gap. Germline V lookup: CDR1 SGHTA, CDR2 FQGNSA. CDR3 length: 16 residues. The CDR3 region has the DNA TGTGCCAGCAGCCTGACGGCAGGTCCTTCCACCTTAGAGCAGTACTTC. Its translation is CASSLTAGPSTLEQYF.

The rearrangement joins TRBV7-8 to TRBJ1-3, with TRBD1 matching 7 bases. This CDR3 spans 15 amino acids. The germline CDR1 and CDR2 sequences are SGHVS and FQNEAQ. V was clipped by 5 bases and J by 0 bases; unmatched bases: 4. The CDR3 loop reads CASSRQGDSGNTIYF. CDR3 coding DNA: TGTGCCAGCAGCCGTCAGGGGGACTCTGGAAACACCATATATTTT. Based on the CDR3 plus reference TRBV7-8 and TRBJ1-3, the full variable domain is GAGVSQSPRYKVAKRGQDVALRCDPISGHVSLFWYQQALGQGPEFLTYFQNEAQLDKSGLPSDRFFAERPEGSVSTLKIQRTQQEDSAVYLCASSRQGDSGNTIYFGEGSWLTVV.

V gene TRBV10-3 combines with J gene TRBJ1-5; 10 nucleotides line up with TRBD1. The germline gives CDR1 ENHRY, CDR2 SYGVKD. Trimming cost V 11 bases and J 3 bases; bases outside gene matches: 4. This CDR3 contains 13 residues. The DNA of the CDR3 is TGTGCCGCGACAGGGGGCGACAATCAGCCCCAGCATTTT. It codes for CAATGGDNQPQHF.

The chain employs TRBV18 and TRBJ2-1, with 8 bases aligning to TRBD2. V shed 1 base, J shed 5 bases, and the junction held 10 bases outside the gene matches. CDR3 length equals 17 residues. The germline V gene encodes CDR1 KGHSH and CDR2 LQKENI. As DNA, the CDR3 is TGTGCCAGCTCACCACGAGAAACTAGCGGACCAAACAATGAGCAGTTCTTC. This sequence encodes CASSPRETSGPNNEQFF.

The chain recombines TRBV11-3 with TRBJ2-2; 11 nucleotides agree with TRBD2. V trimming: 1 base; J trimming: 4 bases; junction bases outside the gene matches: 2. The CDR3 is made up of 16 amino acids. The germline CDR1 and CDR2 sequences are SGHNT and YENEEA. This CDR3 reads CASSLAGTSGTGELFF. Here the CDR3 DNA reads TGTGCCAGCAGCTTAGCCGGGACTAGCGGCACCGGGGAGCTGTTTTTT. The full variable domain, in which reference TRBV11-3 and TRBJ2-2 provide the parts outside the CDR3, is EAGVVQSPRYKIIEKKQPVAFWCNPISGHNTLYWYLQNLGQGPELLIRYENEEAVDDSQLPKDRFSAERLKGVDSTLKIQPAELGDSAVYLCASSLAGTSGTGELFFGEGSRLTVL.

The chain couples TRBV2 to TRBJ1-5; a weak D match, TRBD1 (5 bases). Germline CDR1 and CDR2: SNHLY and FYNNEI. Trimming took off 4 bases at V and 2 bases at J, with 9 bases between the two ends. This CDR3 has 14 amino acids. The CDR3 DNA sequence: TGTGCCAGCAGTGGGCAGGGCGGCAATCAGCCCCAGCATTTT. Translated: CASSGQGGNQPQHF. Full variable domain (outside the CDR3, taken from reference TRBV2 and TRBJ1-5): EPEVTQTPSHQVTQMGQEVILRCVPISNHLYFYWYRQILGQKVEFLVSFYNNEISEKSEIFDDQFSVERPDGSNFTLKIRSTKLEDSAMYFCASSGQGGNQPQHFGDGTRLSIL.

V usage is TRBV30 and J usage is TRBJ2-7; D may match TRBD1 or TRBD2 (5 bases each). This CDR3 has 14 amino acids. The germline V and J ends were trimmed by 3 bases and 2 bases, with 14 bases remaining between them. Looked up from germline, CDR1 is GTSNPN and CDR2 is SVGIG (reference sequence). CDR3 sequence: CAWSAGPGPYEQYF. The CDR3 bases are TGTGCCTGGAGCGCCGGCCCGGGGCCCTACGAGCAGTACTTC. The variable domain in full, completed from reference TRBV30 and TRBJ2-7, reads SQTIHQWPATLVQPVGSPLSLECTVEGTSNPNLYWYRQAAGRGLQLLFYSVGIGQISSEVPQNLSASRPQDRQFILSSKKLLLSDSGFYLCAWSAGPGPYEQYFGPGTRLTVT.

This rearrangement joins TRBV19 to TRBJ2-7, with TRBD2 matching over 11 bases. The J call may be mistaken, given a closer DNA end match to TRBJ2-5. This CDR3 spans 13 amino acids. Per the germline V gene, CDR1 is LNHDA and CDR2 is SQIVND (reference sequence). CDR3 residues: CASSGGTSGTQYF. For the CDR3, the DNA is TGTGCCAGTAGCGGAGGGACTAGCGGGACCCAGTACTTC.

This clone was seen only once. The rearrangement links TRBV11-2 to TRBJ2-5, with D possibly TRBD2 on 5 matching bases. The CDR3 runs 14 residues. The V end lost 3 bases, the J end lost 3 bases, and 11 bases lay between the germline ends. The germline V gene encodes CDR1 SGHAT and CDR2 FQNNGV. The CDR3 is CASSFAGYKETQYF. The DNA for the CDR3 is TGTGCCAGCAGCTTTGCGGGTTATAAAGAGACCCAGTACTTC.

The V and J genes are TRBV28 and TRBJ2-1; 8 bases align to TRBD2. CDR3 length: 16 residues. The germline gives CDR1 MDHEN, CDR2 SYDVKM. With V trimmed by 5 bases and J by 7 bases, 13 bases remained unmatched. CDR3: CASSLELAALRNEQFF. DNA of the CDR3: TGTGCCAGCAGTCTAGAACTAGCGGCTCTTAGAAATGAGCAGTTCTTC.